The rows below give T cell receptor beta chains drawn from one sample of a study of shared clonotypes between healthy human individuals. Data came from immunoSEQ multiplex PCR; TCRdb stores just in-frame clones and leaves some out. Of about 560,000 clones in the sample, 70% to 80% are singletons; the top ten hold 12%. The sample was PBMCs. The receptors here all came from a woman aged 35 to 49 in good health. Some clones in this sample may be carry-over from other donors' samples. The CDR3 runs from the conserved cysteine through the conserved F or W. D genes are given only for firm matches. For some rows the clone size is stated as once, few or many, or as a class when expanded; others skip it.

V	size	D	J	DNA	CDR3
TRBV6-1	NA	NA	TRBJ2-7	TGTGCCAGTAGTGAAAGAGTGACAAGCTCCTACGAGCAGTACTTC	CASSERVTSSYEQYF
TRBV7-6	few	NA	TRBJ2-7	TGTGCCAGCAGCTTACTCCCATCTTGGACAGTGGTGGAAAACGAGCAGTACTTC	CASSLLPSWTVVENEQYF
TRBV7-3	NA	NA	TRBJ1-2	TGTGCCAGCAGCTTAACGTTTCTGGATTCGATTTATGGCTACACCTTC	CASSLTFLDSIYGYTF
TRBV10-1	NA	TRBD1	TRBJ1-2	TGCGCCAGCATTACGGACAGGGAGGCCGCCCCCACTTATGGCTACACCTTC	CASITDREAAPTYGYTF
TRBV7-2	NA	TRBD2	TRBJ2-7	TGTGCCAGCAGCCCGGGACTAGCTACCTACGAGCAGTACTTC	CASSPGLATYEQYF
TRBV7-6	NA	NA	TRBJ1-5	TGTGCCAGCAGCTTACGAGGAAATCAGCCCCAGCATTTT	CASSLRGNQPQHF
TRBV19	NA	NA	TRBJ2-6	TGTGCCAGTAGCCCCATTACCTCTGGGGCCAACGTCCTGACTTTC	CASSPITSGANVLTF
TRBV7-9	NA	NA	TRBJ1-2	TGTGCCAGCAGCTTATTGGGGGACGGGAGTTCTTATGGCTACACCTTC	CASSLLGDGSSYGYTF
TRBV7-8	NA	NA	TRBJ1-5	TGTGCCAGCAGCCCCCTAGGACAGATTCATCAGCCCCAGCATTTT	CASSPLGQIHQPQHF
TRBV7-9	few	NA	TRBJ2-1	TGTGCCAGCAGCTCCTCGTGGGATGAGCAGTTCTTC	CASSSSWDEQFF
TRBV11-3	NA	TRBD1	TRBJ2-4	TGTGCCAGCAGCTTATCCAGGGGGACCGGAAACATTCAGTACTTC	CASSLSRGTGNIQYF
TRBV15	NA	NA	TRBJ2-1	TGTGCCACCAGCAGAGGCCGGGGCTCCTACAATGAGCAGTTCTTC	CATSRGRGSYNEQFF
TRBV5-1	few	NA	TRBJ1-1	TGCGCCAGCAGAATTACAGGGAGGGACACTGAAGCTTTCTTT	CASRITGRDTEAFF
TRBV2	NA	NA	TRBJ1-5	TGTGCCAGCCAGGGGATACAATATAGCAATCAGCCCCAGCATTTT	CASQGIQYSNQPQHF
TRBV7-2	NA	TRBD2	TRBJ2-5	TGTGCCAGCAGCACCGGGACTAGCGGGCTGGGGGGGGAGACCCAGTACTTC	CASSTGTSGLGGETQYF
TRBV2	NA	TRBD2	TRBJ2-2	TGTGCCAGCAGTGACCGGCTAGCGGGGACCGGGGAGCTGTTTTTT	CASSDRLAGTGELFF
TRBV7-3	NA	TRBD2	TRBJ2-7	TGTGCCAGCCGACTAGCGCCCAGCTCCTACGAGCAGTACTTC	CASRLAPSSYEQYF
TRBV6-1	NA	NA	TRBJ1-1	TGTGCCAGCAGTGAAGCCCAGGGAGTAACTGAAGCTTTCTTT	CASSEAQGVTEAFF
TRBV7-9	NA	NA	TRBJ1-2	TGTGCCAGCAGCTTACTGGGTAGCTATGGCTACACCTTC	CASSLLGSYGYTF
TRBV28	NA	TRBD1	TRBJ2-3	TGTGCCAGCAGGGGCTCCAGGGGGCCAGATACGCAGTATTTT	CASRGSRGPDTQYF
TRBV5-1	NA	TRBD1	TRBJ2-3	TGCGCCAGCAGCTTGGCCCCGGGACAGGGGAACACAGATACGCAGTATTTT	CASSLAPGQGNTDTQYF
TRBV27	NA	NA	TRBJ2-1	TGTGCCAGCAGTCAACGGGTCAATTTCAATGAGCAGTTCTTC	CASSQRVNFNEQFF
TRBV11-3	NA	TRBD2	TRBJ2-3	TGTGCCAGCAGCTTAGGAGCGGGAGCGGCAGATACGCAGTATTTT	CASSLGAGAADTQYF
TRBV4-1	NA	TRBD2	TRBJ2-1	TGCGCCAGCAGCCATCCTCTAGCGGGGAGAGTTAATGAGCAGTTCTTC	CASSHPLAGRVNEQFF
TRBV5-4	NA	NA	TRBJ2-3	TGTGCCAGCAGTCTTAAGGGGAGCACAGATACGCAGTATTTT	CASSLKGSTDTQYF